This T cell receptor beta chain was identified during a study of cytomegalovirus exposure and HLA in healthy donors. Germline-derived CDR1 and CDR2 are SGHTA and FQGTGA. The V end lost 5 bases, the J end lost 3 bases, and 13 bases lay between the germline ends. The CDR3 has 14 residues. Study-wide points: Reports credit the classifier with highly specific, highly sensitive diagnosis of cytomegalovirus status.

The PCR was carried out with 60 Vbeta primers and 13 Jbeta primers. Method: immunoSEQ multiplex PCR; TCRdb's copy keeps in-frame clones and lacks some. The repertoire table contains about 77,000 clones. A note on this clone: The antigen remains undetermined.

The J gene is TRBJ1-2, the V gene TRBV7-3; possible D gene TRBD1, 5 bases. The specimen sequenced was PBMCs. The source of this sequence is a man in his fifties or sixties in good health and CMV-seropositive. CDR3 sequence (DNA): TGTGCCAGCAGCCTAGGGGTATTTGACTATGGCTACACCTTC. Translation: CASSLGVFDYGYTF.